This TCR beta chain was retrieved from a study of vaccination effects on CD4 cells after COVID-19. Overall study: The second dose preceded post-vaccine samples by a median of 72 days. Findings and limits, study-wide: Clones of infection and vaccine origin contracted markedly late after vaccination.

The CDR3 contains 13 residues. Trimming removed 5 bases at V and 6 bases at J, with 11 bases between. Germline CDR1 is SEHNR and CDR2 is FQNEAQ (reference sequence). Some clones are missing from TCRdb's copy, which holds only in-frame ones; the method was immunoSEQ multiplex PCR. The table records around 30,000 clones, around 79% of them present only once. For this clone: Its antigen remains unknown.

Antigen-specific CD4+ T cells were expanded (with viral peptide pools) by the ViraFEST assay ahead of sequencing. When around nine days of culture had elapsed, CD4+ T cells were isolated. Each person got two doses of an mRNA SARS-CoV-2 vaccine, BNT162b2 or mRNA-1273. This receptor was identified in a human donor who received a COVID-19 vaccine. Sequenced material: CD4+ T cells from PBMCs cultured with HCoV-NL63 spike peptides, taken after COVID-19 vaccination. The chain carries TRBV7-9 and TRBJ1-5, with D tentatively TRBD1 (5 bases). CDR3 region: CASSAQVGQPQHF. CDR3 nucleotides: TGTGCCAGCAGCGCACAGGTAGGTCAGCCCCAGCATTTT.